These T cell receptor beta chains were read from a single sample in a study of T-cell reconstitution after alpha-beta-depleted transplantation in children. TCRdb processed the PCR reads anew with MiXCR; each CDR3 protein has one entry. Of 450,000 to 700,000 distinct CDR3 sequences in the sample, around 27% were seen once. The specimen was PBMCs, collected before TCRalphabeta/CD19-depleted stem cell transplant. These receptors came from a boy under three years old with Wiskott-Aldrich syndrome, due to receive a stem cell transplant. Both conserved end residues are part of each CDR3. The order of the fields is J gene, clone size, V gene, D gene, CDR3 DNA, CDR3 protein. D genes are given only for firm matches. Size values are once, few and many counts, or a class for expanded clones, and some rows have none.

J: TRBJ1-2; size: few; V: TRBV27; D: TRBD1; DNA: TGTGCCAGCAGTAGACAGGGTTATAACTATGGCTACACCTTC; CDR3: CASSRQGYNYGYTF
J: TRBJ2-7; size: few; V: TRBV29-1; D: .; DNA: TGCAGCGTTGGAACTGTCGTGGGCTCCTACGAGCAGTACTTC; CDR3: CSVGTVVGSYEQYF
J: TRBJ1-2; size: few; V: TRBV5-1; D: .; DNA: TGCGCCAGCAGCTTTGGTCTACGGGGCGGGTACTATGGCTACACCTTC; CDR3: CASSFGLRGGYYGYTF
J: TRBJ1-5; size: .; V: TRBV6-2/TRBV6-3; D: .; DNA: TGTGCCAGCAGCAAGGATCCTTATCGGCCCCAGCATTTT; CDR3: CASSKDPYRPQHF
J: TRBJ1-1; size: .; V: TRBV20-1; D: .; DNA: TGCAGAGCGGTGCGTCCCATGAACACTGAAGCTTTCTTT; CDR3: CRAVRPMNTEAFF
J: TRBJ2-3; size: .; V: TRBV5-4; D: TRBD1; DNA: TGTGCCAGCAGTCCGGAAGGGGGACAGCGCACAGATACGCAGTATTTT; CDR3: CASSPEGGQRTDTQYF
J: TRBJ1-1; size: few; V: TRBV7-2; D: TRBD1; DNA: TGTGCCAGCAGCCCCGACAGGGGAGGGACTGAAGCTTTCTTT; CDR3: CASSPDRGGTEAFF
J: TRBJ2-4; size: .; V: TRBV20-1; D: .; DNA: TGCAGTGCTAGAGAAGGGGGAGGGCCTGGGCACATTCAGTACTTC; CDR3: CSAREGGGPGHIQYF
J: TRBJ2-3; size: .; V: TRBV20-1; D: TRBD2; DNA: TGCAGTGCTACCTCCGGGACTAGCGGAGATACGCAGTATTTT; CDR3: CSATSGTSGDTQYF
J: TRBJ2-1; size: few; V: TRBV10-3; D: TRBD1; DNA: TGTGCCATCAGTCCGGGACAGGGGATAGCCTACAATGAGCAGTTCTTC; CDR3: CAISPGQGIAYNEQFF
J: TRBJ1-1; size: .; V: TRBV30; D: .; DNA: TGTGCCTGGAAAGTACCCACCCGGACAAGTGAAGCTTTCTTT; CDR3: CAWKVPTRTSEAFF
J: TRBJ2-1; size: .; V: TRBV5-1; D: .; DNA: TGCGCCAGCAGCTTAATTAGCGCGGATGAGCAGTTCTTC; CDR3: CASSLISADEQFF